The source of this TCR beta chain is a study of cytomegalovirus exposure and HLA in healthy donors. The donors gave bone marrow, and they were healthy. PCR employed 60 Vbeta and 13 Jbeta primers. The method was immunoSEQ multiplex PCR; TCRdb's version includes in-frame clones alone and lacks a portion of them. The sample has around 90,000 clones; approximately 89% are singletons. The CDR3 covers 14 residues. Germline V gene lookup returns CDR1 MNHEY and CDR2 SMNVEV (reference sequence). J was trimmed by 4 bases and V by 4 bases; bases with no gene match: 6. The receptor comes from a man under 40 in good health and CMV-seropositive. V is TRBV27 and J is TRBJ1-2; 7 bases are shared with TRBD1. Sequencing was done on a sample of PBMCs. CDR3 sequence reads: CASSSNRGAYGYTF. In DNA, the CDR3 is TGTGCCAGCAGTTCCAACAGGGGCGCCTATGGCTACACCTTC.